The 22 T cell receptor beta chains in this list originate from one sample, sequenced in a study of cytomegalovirus exposure and HLA in healthy donors. The PCR made use of 60 Vbeta and 13 Jbeta primers. Assay: immunoSEQ multiplex PCR; the TCRdb copy retains only in-frame clones and omits some. The repertoire holds about 100,000 clones, 70% seen once, with approximately 10% in the top ten. What was sequenced was PBMCs. These receptors came from a man aged 35 to 55 in good health and CMV-seropositive.

Concerning this clone: Other DNA sequences of this sample code for an identical CDR3. V and J are TRBV18 and TRBJ1-1; 9 nucleotides agree with TRBD1. Trimming at V came to 3 bases and at J to 1 base, leaving 3 bases not matched to a gene. The CDR3 totals 15 residues. Germline loops: CDR1 KGHSH, CDR2 LQKENI. This CDR3 is CASSPRTGENTEAFF. The CDR3, as DNA: TGTGCCAGCTCACCCCGGACAGGGGAGAACACTGAAGCTTTCTTT.

This clone came up a few times. The gene calls are TRBV2 and TRBJ2-1, with 14 bases aligning to TRBD2. This CDR3 is 17 amino acids long. Germline V gives CDR1 SNHLY, CDR2 FYNNEI. V shed 6 bases, J shed 8 bases, and the junction held 12 bases outside the gene matches. CDR3 sequence: CASRDNPGLAGVDEQFF. In DNA, the CDR3 is TGTGCCAGCAGGGATAACCCGGGACTAGCGGGAGTAGATGAGCAGTTCTTC.

The chain uses TRBV9 and TRBJ1-2, with 7 bases aligning to TRBD1. CDR3 length equals 15 residues. Trimming took 0 bases from V and 8 from J; bases not matched to a gene: 10. The V gene's germline CDR1 is SGDLS and CDR2 YYNGEE. The CDR3 region has the DNA TGTGCCAGCAGCGTAGCTCTAGGACAGGAAAAGGGCTACACCTTC. Protein: CASSVALGQEKGYTF. Drawing the rest from reference TRBV9 and TRBJ1-2, the complete variable domain is DSGVTQTPKHLITATGQRVTLRCSPRSGDLSVYWYQQSLDQGLQFLIQYYNGEERAKGNILERFSAQQFPDLHSELNLSSLELGDSALYFCASSVALGQEKGYTFGSGTRLTVV.

The rearrangement joins TRBV30 to TRBJ2-6; TRBD2 is a possible D gene (5 bases). With 0 bases removed from V and 4 bases from J, the gap between germline ends came to 10 bases. Germline-derived CDR1 and CDR2 are GTSNPN and SVGIG (reference sequence). This CDR3 is 15 amino acids long. For the CDR3, the DNA is TGTGCCTGGAGTGTACGAGGGCCAGGGGCCAACGTCCTGACTTTC. This gives the protein CAWSVRGPGANVLTF.

The genes are TRBV4-1 and TRBJ1-1; possible D gene TRBD1, 6 bases. Germline CDR1 reads MGHRA; CDR2 reads YSYEKL. Trimming took off 3 bases at V and 2 bases at J, with 13 bases between the two ends. This CDR3 contains 15 residues. Here the CDR3 reads CASSHPGTSNTEAFF. CDR3 coding DNA: TGCGCCAGCAGCCACCCCGGGACATCAAACACTGAAGCTTTCTTT.

The V call is TRBV30, the J call TRBJ2-7, with TRBD2 matching over 12 bases. Trimming removed 0 bases from V and 6 bases from J; junction bases left unmatched: 3. The CDR3 totals 14 residues. Germline V lookup: CDR1 GTSNPN, CDR2 SVGIG (reference sequence). CDR3 sequence: CAWSVTSGSFEQYV. The CDR3 DNA reads TGTGCCTGGAGTGTGACTAGCGGGAGTTTCGAGCAGTACGTC.

This clone was seen more than once but under ten times. The gene calls are TRBV7-3 and TRBJ2-2; no definite D call. This CDR3 comprises 13 residues. Germline values: CDR1 SGHTA, CDR2 FQGTGA. V lost 2 bases to trimming and J lost 6 bases, with 7 bases between them. For the CDR3, the DNA is TGTGCCAGCAGCTTATCCGGAGCCGGGGAGCTGTTTTTT. Protein: CASSLSGAGELFF.

The table lists this clone with a count of one. The chain couples TRBV19 to TRBJ1-5; 8 positions agree with TRBD1. Germline CDR1 LNHDA, CDR2 SQIVND (reference sequence). With V trimmed by 4 bases and J by 2 bases, 1 base remained unmatched. The CDR3 extends over 14 amino acids. The CDR3 DNA sequence: TGTGCCAGTAGTAAGACAGGGGGCAATCAGCCCCAGCATTTT. Protein sequence: CASSKTGGNQPQHF.

This chain joins TRBV7-9 and TRBJ2-2; 9 bases line up with TRBD2. The CDR3 extends over 16 amino acids. In germline, CDR1 is SEHNR, CDR2 FQNEAQ (reference sequence). Trimming removed 2 bases from V and 4 bases from J; junction bases left unmatched: 5. CDR3 coding DNA: TGTGCCAGCAGCTTATTTGGTAGCGGGAGCACCGGGGAGCTGTTTTTT. Its protein is CASSLFGSGSTGELFF.

CDR3 region: CASSLEQVSYEQYF. The CDR3 DNA sequence: TGTGCCAGCAGTTTAGAGCAGGTCTCGTACGAGCAGTACTTC. The chain has TRBV28 and TRBJ2-7; D gene ambiguous. The CDR3 spans 14 residues. With 2 bases removed from V and 4 bases from J, the gap between germline ends came to 12 bases. CDR1 and CDR2 (germline): MDHEN, SYDVKM.

The gene calls are TRBV6-1 and TRBJ2-2; maybe TRBD2 (5 bases). The length of the CDR3 is 15 residues. Between the trimmed V and J ends, which lost 3 bases and 3 bases, there was a span of 11 bases. Germline CDR1 and CDR2: MNHNS and SASEGT. The CDR3, as DNA: TGTGCCAGCAGTGATCGGGTGGGAGACACCGGGGAGCTGTTTTTT. Its translation: CASSDRVGDTGELFF.

This clone was detected a few times. A junction end diverges from the germline sequence, so it may reflect a read error. The chain uses TRBV6-6 and TRBJ2-7, with TRBD1 matching 7 bases. The CDR3 loop spans 13 amino acids. Germline CDR1 MNHNY, CDR2 SVGAGI (reference sequence). The CDR3, as DNA: TGTGCCATCAGTACTACAGGGGTGGACGAGCAGTACTTC. Translated, it gives CAISTTGVDEQYF.

The V gene is TRBV27, the J gene TRBJ2-3, with 11 bases aligning to TRBD2. The V and J ends lost 4 bases and 3 bases, in that order; junction bases with no gene match: 6. Germline-derived CDR1 and CDR2 are MNHEY and SMNVEV (reference sequence). This CDR3 contains 16 residues. CDR3: CASSSTSGSRTDTQYF. CDR3 DNA: TGTGCCAGCAGTTCCACTAGCGGGAGTAGAACAGATACGCAGTATTTT.

V gene TRBV19 combines with J gene TRBJ1-2; 7 bases map to TRBD1. V gave up 6 bases and J gave up 4 bases; unmatched junction bases: 5. CDR1 and CDR2 from the germline V gene are LNHDA and SQIVND (reference sequence). CDR3 length equals 13 residues. The CDR3 coding sequence is TGTGCCAGTAGCCTCACAGGGGTCTATGGCTACACCTTC. Encoded protein: CASSLTGVYGYTF. Variable domain in full (rest from reference TRBV19 and TRBJ1-2): DGGITQSPKYLFRKEGQNVTLSCEQNLNHDAMYWYRQDPGQGLRLIYYSQIVNDFQKGDIAEGYSVSREKKESFPLTVTSAQKNPTAFYLCASSLTGVYGYTFGSGTRLTVV.

The chain combines TRBV4-1 with TRBJ2-1, with 9 positions matching TRBD2. J was trimmed by 0 bases and V by 5 bases; bases with no gene match: 23. This CDR3 contains 22 residues. Germline V gives CDR1 MGHRA, CDR2 YSYEKL. The CDR3 region has the DNA TGCGCCAGCAGCTACAAGGGGTCGGCCGGCGGGAGGGTACTTAGCTCCTACAATGAGCAGTTCTTC. This sequence encodes CASSYKGSAGGRVLSSYNEQFF.

The gene calls are TRBV19 and TRBJ2-2; possibly TRBD1 for D (6 bases). There are 15 residues in the CDR3. CDR1 LNHDA and CDR2 SQIVND come from the germline V gene (reference sequence). V lost 3 bases and J lost 9, with 17 bases in between. The CDR3 sequence is CASSIALDSVRELFF. CDR3 in DNA: TGTGCCAGTAGTATCGCCTTGGACAGTGTGCGGGAGCTGTTTTTT.

The chain joins TRBV4-1 to TRBJ2-7; 7 nucleotides line up with TRBD2. V trimming: 4 bases; J trimming: 5 bases; junction bases outside the gene matches: 5. The CDR3 contains 13 residues. Per germline, CDR1 MGHRA and CDR2 YSYEKL. The CDR3 reads CASSLQLAHEQYV. The CDR3 DNA reads as TGCGCCAGCAGCCTCCAACTAGCGCACGAGCAGTACGTC.

J is TRBJ2-2 and V is TRBV5-6; 9 bases align to TRBD2. Germline V gene lookup returns CDR1 SGHDT and CDR2 YYEEEE. The J segment lost 0 bases and the V segment lost 1 base, leaving 7 bases of the junction unmatched. This CDR3 has 18 amino acids. As DNA, the CDR3 is TGTGCCAGCAGCTTGTGGCCAGCGGGAGGACCGAACACCGGGGAGCTGTTTTTT. It is translated as CASSLWPAGGPNTGELFF.

V usage is TRBV29-1 and J usage is TRBJ1-2, with D maybe TRBD1 (6 bases). The CDR3 loop spans 14 amino acids. Germline V CDR1 and CDR2: SQVTM, ANQGSEA. V shed 8 bases and J shed 4 bases, with 20 bases lying between them. CDR3 in amino acids: CSPRYRARGYGYTF. The DNA of the CDR3 is TGCAGCCCAAGATACAGGGCAAGAGGCTATGGCTACACCTTC.

This sequence joins TRBV19 and TRBJ1-1; D might be TRBD1 (5 bases). Germline-derived CDR1 and CDR2 are LNHDA and SQIVND (reference sequence). V dropped 2 bases and J dropped 5 bases, with 15 bases sitting between them. The CDR3 is made up of 15 amino acids. The CDR3 DNA reads as TGTGCCAGTAGTATACGTCCGTGGGGGGAAACTGAAGCTTTCTTT. Translating it yields CASSIRPWGETEAFF.

The V gene is TRBV10-3, the J gene TRBJ2-5; 12 bases agree with TRBD2. The CDR3 is made up of 15 amino acids. The V segment lost 0 bases and the J segment 6 bases; nucleotides outside the gene matches: 2. The germline V gene encodes CDR1 ENHRY and CDR2 SYGVKD. The CDR3 here is CAISESTSGRKTQYF. The CDR3 DNA sequence: TGTGCCATCAGTGAGTCGACTAGCGGGAGAAAGACCCAGTACTTC.

The rearrangement uses TRBV28 and TRBJ1-4; D gene uncertain. Between the trimmed V and J ends, which lost 8 bases and 7 bases, there was a span of 20 bases. Germline V CDR1 and CDR2: MDHEN, SYDVKM. The CDR3 loop spans 15 amino acids. For the CDR3, the DNA is TGTGCCAGCGAAACTAGCGGCGCAGGAGGTGAAAAACTGTTTTTT. Protein product: CASETSGAGGEKLFF.